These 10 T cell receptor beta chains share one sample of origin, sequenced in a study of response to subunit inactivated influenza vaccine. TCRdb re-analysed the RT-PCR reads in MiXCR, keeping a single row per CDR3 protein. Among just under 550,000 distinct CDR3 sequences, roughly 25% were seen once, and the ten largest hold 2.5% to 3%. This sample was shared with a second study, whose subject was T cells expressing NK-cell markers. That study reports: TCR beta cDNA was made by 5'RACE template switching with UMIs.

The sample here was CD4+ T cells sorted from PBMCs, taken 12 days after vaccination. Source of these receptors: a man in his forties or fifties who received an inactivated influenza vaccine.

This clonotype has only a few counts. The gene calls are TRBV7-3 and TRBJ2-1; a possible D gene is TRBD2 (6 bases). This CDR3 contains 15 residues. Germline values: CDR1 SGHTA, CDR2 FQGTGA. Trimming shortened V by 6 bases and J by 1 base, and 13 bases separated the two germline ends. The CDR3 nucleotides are TGTGCCAGCAGTGGAGGGAGAGGTTCCTACAATGAGCAGTTCTTC. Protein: CASSGGRGSYNEQFF.

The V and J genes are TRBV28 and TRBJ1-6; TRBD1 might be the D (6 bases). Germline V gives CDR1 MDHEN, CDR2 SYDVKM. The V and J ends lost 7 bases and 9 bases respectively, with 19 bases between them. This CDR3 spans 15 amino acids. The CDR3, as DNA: TGTGCCAGCACCCCGGGTAATTTCAGGGGTTCACCCCTCCACTTT. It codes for CASTPGNFRGSPLHF.

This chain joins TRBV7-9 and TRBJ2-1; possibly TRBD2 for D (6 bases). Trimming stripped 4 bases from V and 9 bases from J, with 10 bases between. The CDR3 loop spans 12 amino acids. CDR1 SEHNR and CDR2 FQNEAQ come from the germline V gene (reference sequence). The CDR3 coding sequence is TGTGCCAGCAGCTCTAGCGTAGGTGAGCAGTTCTTC. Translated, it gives CASSSSVGEQFF. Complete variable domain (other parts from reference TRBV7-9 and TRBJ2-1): DTGVSQNPRHKITKRGQNVTFRCDPISEHNRLYWYRQTLGQGPEFLTYFQNEAQLEKSRLLSDRFSAERPKGSFSTLEIQRTEQGDSAMYLCASSSSVGEQFFGPGTRLTVL.

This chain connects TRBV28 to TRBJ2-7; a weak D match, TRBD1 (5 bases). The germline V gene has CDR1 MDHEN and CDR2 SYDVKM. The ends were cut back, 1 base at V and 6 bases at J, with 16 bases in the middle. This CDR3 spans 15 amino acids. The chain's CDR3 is CASSLLGTAGLEQYF. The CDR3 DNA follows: TGTGCCAGCAGTTTATTGGGTACGGCAGGGCTCGAGCAGTACTTC.

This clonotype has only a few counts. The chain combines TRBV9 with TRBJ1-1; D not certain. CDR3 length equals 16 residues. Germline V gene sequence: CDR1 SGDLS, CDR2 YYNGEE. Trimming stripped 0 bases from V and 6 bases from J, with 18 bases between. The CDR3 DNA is TGTGCCAGCAGCGTAGAGGCAGGTCGGTCCACCGCTGAAGCTTTCTTT. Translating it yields CASSVEAGRSTAEAFF.

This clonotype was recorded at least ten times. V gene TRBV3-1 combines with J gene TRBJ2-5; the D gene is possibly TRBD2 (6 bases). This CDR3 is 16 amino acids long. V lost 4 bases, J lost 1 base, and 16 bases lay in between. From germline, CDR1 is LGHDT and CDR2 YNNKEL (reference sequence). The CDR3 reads CASSRTPGTVQETQYF. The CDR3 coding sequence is TGTGCCAGCAGCCGTACACCCGGGACTGTCCAAGAGACCCAGTACTTC.

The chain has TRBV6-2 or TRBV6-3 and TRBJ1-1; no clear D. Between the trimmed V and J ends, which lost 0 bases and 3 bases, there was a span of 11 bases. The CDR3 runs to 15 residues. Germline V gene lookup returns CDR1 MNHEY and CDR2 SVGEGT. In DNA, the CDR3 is TGTGCCAGCAGTTACTCGAGTACCAGACACACTGAAGCTTTCTTT. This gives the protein CASSYSSTRHTEAFF.

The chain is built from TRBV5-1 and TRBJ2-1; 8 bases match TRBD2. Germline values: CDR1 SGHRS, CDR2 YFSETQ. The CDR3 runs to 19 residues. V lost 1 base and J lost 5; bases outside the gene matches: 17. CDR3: CASSLPNRKVGLDHNEQFF. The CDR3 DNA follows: TGCGCCAGCAGCTTGCCGAACAGAAAAGTGGGACTAGATCACAATGAGCAGTTCTTC. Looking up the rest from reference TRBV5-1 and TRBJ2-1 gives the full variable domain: KAGVTQTPRYLIKTRGQQVTLSCSPISGHRSVSWYQQTPGQGLQFLFEYFSETQRNKGNFPGRFSGRQFSNSRSEMNVSTLELGDSALYLCASSLPNRKVGLDHNEQFFGPGTRLTVL.

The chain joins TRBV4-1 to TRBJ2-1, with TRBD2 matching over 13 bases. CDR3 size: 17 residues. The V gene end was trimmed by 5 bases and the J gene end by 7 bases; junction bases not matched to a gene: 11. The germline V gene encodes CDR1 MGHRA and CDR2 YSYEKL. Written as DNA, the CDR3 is TGCGCCAGCAGCAGCCCAACTAGCGGGAGGGCCAAGAATGAGCAGTTCTTC. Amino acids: CASSSPTSGRAKNEQFF.

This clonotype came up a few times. In nucleotides, the CDR3 is TGTGCCAGCAGTCTGCGGACCGGGGCTATCACTGAAGCTTTCTTT. Its translation is CASSLRTGAITEAFF. The rearrangement links TRBV28 to TRBJ1-1; a possible D gene is TRBD1 (5 bases). Germline V gene sequence: CDR1 MDHEN, CDR2 SYDVKM. The CDR3 totals 15 residues. The V end was cut by 5 bases, the J end by 4 bases, with 17 bases between.